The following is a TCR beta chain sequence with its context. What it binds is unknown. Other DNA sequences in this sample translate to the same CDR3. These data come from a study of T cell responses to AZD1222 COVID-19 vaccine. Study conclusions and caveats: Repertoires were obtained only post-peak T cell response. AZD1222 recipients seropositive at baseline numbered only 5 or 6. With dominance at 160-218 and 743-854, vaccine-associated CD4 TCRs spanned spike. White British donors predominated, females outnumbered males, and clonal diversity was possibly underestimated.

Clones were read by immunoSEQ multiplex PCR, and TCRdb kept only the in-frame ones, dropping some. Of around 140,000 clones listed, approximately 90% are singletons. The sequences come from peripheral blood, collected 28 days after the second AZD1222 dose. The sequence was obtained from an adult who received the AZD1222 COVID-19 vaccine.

The CDR3 sequence is CASSYSSYEQYF. In nucleotides, the CDR3 is TGTGCCAGCAGTTACTCGTCCTACGAGCAGTACTTC. J is TRBJ2-7 and V is TRBV6-2 or TRBV6-3; no clear D gene. CDR1 MNHEY and CDR2 SVGEGT come from the germline V gene. Trimming took off 0 bases at V and 1 base at J, with 1 base between the two ends. The CDR3 is made up of 12 amino acids.